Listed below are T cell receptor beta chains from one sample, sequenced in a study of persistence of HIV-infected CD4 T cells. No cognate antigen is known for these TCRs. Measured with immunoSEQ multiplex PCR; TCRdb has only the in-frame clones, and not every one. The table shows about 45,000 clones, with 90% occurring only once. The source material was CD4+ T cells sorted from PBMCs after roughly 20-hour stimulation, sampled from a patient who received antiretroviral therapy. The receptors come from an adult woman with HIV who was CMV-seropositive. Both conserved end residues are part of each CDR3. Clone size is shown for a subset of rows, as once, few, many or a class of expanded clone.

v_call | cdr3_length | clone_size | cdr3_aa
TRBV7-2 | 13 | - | CASSLAFFYEQYF
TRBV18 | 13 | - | CATYAGNQETQYF
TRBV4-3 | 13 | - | CASSQDSRQPQHF
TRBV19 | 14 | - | CASSIGQWDSEQFF
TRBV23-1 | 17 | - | CASSPCSGGAGFYEQFF
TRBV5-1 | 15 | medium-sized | CASNIDSRHTREQYF
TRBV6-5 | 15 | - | CASSPGQGTNQPQHF
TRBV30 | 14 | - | CAWSVGIYTGELFF
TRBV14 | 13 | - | CASSQGGTFKSFF
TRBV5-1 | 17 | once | CASSLVPGQGSDYGYTF
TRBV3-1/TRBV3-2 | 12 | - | CASSQGTTEAFF
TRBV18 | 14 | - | CASSPPAGFHEQYF
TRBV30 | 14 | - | CAWSVGHPTGELFF
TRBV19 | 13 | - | CASSTQDYYGYTF
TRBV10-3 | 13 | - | CASGPSWNNEQFF
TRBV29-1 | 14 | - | CSVGQGNTNTEAFF
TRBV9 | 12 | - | CASSVLGDEQFF
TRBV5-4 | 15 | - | CASSLGQASSYEQYF
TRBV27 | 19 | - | CASSPLVLRRDRGEYEQYF
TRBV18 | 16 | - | CASSPLKFSSTDTQYF
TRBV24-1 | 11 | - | CATSDLAGYTF
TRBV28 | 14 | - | CASSRLAGDYEQFF
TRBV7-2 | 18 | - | CASSPRGQRLAGGNEQFF
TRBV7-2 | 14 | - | CASSLAQGGTEAFF
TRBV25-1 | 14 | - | CASSPEGQSYEQYF
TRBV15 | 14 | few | CATSSGSGITTQYF
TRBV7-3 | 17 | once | CASSLKGVASVHNEQFF
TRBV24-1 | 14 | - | CATSDPGGRQTQYF
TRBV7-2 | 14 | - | CASSLLKPVETQYF
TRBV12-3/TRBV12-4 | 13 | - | CASSLGQLNIQYF
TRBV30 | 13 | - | CAWRFGGSDTQYF